Included here is one T cell receptor (beta chain) sequence, with context. As yet, its antigen is unknown. These data come from a study of cytomegalovirus exposure and HLA in healthy donors. Findings of the study overall: The study found most TCR sequences rare, yet found some public TCRs in many donors. Accurate prediction of most subjects' HLA-A and HLA-B alleles from TCR beta sequences was reported.

The PCR made use of 60 Vbeta and 13 Jbeta primers. Repertoires were generated with immunoSEQ multiplex PCR, while TCRdb's copy carries only in-frame clones and drops some. Of about 160,000 clones in the sample, less than 90% were seen once. The V end was cut by 4 bases, the J end by 4 bases, with 17 bases between. Germline lookup yields CDR1 SGDLS and CDR2 YYNGEE. This CDR3 contains 16 residues. The receptor was derived from a male donor in good health and CMV-seropositive. The sample was PBMCs. V is TRBV9 and J is TRBJ2-2; D unresolved. The CDR3 here is CASSFHRSFGTGELFF. The CDR3 bases are TGTGCCAGCAGCTTTCACCGGAGCTTCGGCACCGGGGAGCTGTTTTTT.